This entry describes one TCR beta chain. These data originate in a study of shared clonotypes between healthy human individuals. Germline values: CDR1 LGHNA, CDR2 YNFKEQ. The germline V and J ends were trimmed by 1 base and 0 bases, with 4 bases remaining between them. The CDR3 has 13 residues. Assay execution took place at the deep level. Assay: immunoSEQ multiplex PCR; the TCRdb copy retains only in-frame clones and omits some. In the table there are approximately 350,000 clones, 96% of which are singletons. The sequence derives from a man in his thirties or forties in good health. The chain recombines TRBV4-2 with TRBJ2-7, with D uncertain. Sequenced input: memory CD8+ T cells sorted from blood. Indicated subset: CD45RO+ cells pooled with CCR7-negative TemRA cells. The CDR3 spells CASSQASSYEQYF. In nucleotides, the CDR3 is TGTGCCAGCAGCCAAGCGAGCTCCTACGAGCAGTACTTC.